The sequence of this T cell receptor (beta chain) was determined in a study of beta chain features in type 1 diabetes. Across the study: Taken together, all samples contributed more than 90,000,000 examined sorted cells.

In the case of this clone: Its cognate antigen is unknown.

The study reverse transcribed the entire isolated RNA, so it sequenced expressed TCRB transcripts. The repertoire was sequenced with immunoSEQ multiplex PCR; TCRdb's copy has only in-frame clones and lacks some. The sample contains 140,000 to 150,000 clones, under 60% of which appear only once. Each of the CD4+ naive, central memory, regulatory and stem cell-like memory populations was sorted via CD45RO/CCR7/CD25/CD127/CD95/CD27. CDR1 and CDR2 from the germline V gene are ENHRY and SYGVKD. The CDR3 contains 15 residues. V lost 0 bases to trimming and J lost 3 bases, with 9 bases between them. Study-wide results and caveats: Type 1 diabetes patients had TCRB CDR3s that were shorter (moderately but significantly so) in all four CD4+ subsets.

The J gene is TRBJ2-1, the V gene TRBV10-3; D is undetermined. Sequencing used Tregs from blood. The TCR was taken from a man younger than 35 in good health. CDR3 nucleotide sequence: TGTGCCATCAGTGAGTCTAAGCGATTCTACAATGAGCAGTTCTTC. Residues: CAISESKRFYNEQFF.